The 25 T cell receptor beta chains below all came from one sample that was sequenced in a study of T cells after yellow fever vaccination. MiXCR was run by TCRdb on the 5' RACE reads, yielding one entry per CDR3 protein. This table holds approximately 250,000 distinct CDR3 sequences, 6.7% found once. The material sequenced was CD4+ T cells sorted from PBMCs, taken on the day of the yellow fever booster vaccination. The receptors stem from a man aged 25 to 40 who received the YFV17D yellow fever vaccine.

This sequence joins TRBV12-3 or TRBV12-4 and TRBJ2-7; D uncertain. This CDR3 contains 14 residues. The V end lost 1 base, the J end lost 2 bases, and 9 bases lay between the germline ends. The CDR3 loop reads CASSLDARAYEQYF. The CDR3 region has the DNA TGTGCCAGCAGTTTAGACGCGAGAGCCTACGAGCAGTACTTC.

The V and J genes are TRBV5-1 and TRBJ2-1; TRBD1 or TRBD2 may be the D gene (5 bases each). Looked up from germline, CDR1 is SGHRS and CDR2 is YFSETQ. CDR3 size: 16 residues. V lost 1 base and J lost 7, with 18 bases in between. In DNA, the CDR3 is TGCGCCAGCAGCTTGAGTGGGACCATCGAAAGGAATGAGCAGTTCTTC. It is translated as CASSLSGTIERNEQFF.

This sequence joins TRBV28 and TRBJ1-5, with D possibly TRBD1 on 5 matching bases. Germline assignment: CDR1 MDHEN and CDR2 SYDVKM. Trimming removed 5 bases from V and 6 bases from J, with 17 bases in between. The CDR3 totals 15 residues. CDR3 in amino acids: CASSAQGVMIQPQHF. For the CDR3, the DNA is TGTGCCAGCAGTGCTCAGGGCGTTATGATTCAGCCCCAGCATTTT.

This clonotype was counted ten times or more. The chain is built from TRBV7-9 and TRBJ1-1; 8 positions agree with TRBD1. The J segment lost 3 bases and the V segment lost 5 bases, leaving 2 bases of the junction unmatched. Germline V lookup: CDR1 SEHNR, CDR2 FQNEAQ (reference sequence). The CDR3 has 13 amino acids. CDR3 loop: CASSETGDTEAFF. CDR3 bases: TGTGCCAGCAGCGAGACAGGGGACACTGAAGCTTTCTTT.

This clonotype was observed at least ten times. This chain joins TRBV20-1 and TRBJ2-7; D is tentatively TRBD1 or TRBD2 (7 bases each). The length of the CDR3 is 12 residues. Germline lookup yields CDR1 DFQATT and CDR2 SNEGSKA (reference sequence). V was cut by 8 bases and J by 2 bases, with 13 bases left in between. The CDR3 DNA is TGCAGTACAGGGGAGGGGCCCTACGAGCAGTACTTC. Its translation is CSTGEGPYEQYF.

This clonotype was counted at least ten times. The V and J genes are TRBV12-3 or TRBV12-4 and TRBJ2-3; TRBD2 agrees at 10 bases. CDR3 length: 16 amino acids. The V segment lost 5 bases and the J segment 2 bases; nucleotides outside the gene matches: 7. The CDR3 is CASSLGLARITDTQYF. The CDR3 DNA sequence: TGTGCCAGCAGTCTGGGACTAGCGAGGATCACAGATACGCAGTATTTT.

This clonotype was observed at least ten times. The chain joins TRBV14 to TRBJ2-2; D call uncertain. The V gene's germline CDR1 is SGHDN and CDR2 FVKESK. CDR3 length: 13 residues. Trimming left V 4 bases short and J 0 bases short, with 3 bases between. DNA of the CDR3: TGTGCCAGCAGCCCGGCGAACACCGGGGAGCTGTTTTTT. It codes for CASSPANTGELFF.

At least ten counts were recorded for this clonotype. Mismatch with germline at one junction end may stem from a read error. The chain couples TRBV5-1 to TRBJ2-7; D is undetermined. CDR1 SGHRS and CDR2 YFSETQ come from the germline V gene. CDR3 length: 13 amino acids. The CDR3 spells CASSLDRNYEQYF. As DNA, the CDR3 is TGTGCCAGCAGCTTGGATAGAAACTACGAGCAGTACTTC. The full variable domain, rest sourced from reference TRBV5-1 and TRBJ2-7, is KAGVTQTPRYLIKTRGQQVTLSCSPISGHRSVSWYQQTPGQGLQFLFEYFSETQRNKGNFPGRFSGRQFSNSRSEMNVSTLELGDSALYLCASSLDRNYEQYFGPGTRLTVT.

This clonotype was recorded a few times. The rearrangement links TRBV7-2 to TRBJ2-5; the D gene is possibly TRBD2 (7 bases). The germline V and J ends were trimmed by 5 bases and 5 bases, with 24 bases remaining between them. This CDR3 spans 17 amino acids. Germline V CDR1 and CDR2: SGHTA, FQGNSA. The chain's CDR3 is CASSPSRGAAASETQYF. CDR3 in DNA: TGTGCCAGCAGCCCTAGCCGGGGGGCGGCGGCGTCCGAGACCCAGTACTTC. Variable domain in full (rest from reference TRBV7-2 and TRBJ2-5): GAGVSQSPSNKVTEKGKDVELRCDPISGHTALYWYRQSLGQGLEFLIYFQGNSAPDKSGLPSDRFSAERTGGSVSTLTIQRTQQEDSAVYLCASSPSRGAAASETQYFGPGTRLLVL.

This clonotype came up a few times. This chain uses TRBV11-2 with TRBJ2-1, with TRBD2 as a possible D gene (6 bases). The CDR3 spans 15 residues. The germline CDR1 and CDR2 sequences are SGHAT and FQNNGV. The germline V and J ends were trimmed by 5 bases and 3 bases, with 14 bases remaining between them. CDR3 loop: CASSRDRRGYNEQFF. CDR3 in DNA: TGTGCCAGCAGCCGAGACCGGAGGGGCTACAATGAGCAGTTCTTC.

In its sample, this clonotype was seen many times. This chain uses TRBV20-1 with TRBJ2-5, with TRBD2 as a possible D gene (6 bases). The germline V gene has CDR1 DFQATT and CDR2 SNEGSKA (reference sequence). CDR3 length equals 11 residues. The ends were cut back, 5 bases at V and 4 bases at J, with 8 bases in the middle. CDR3 sequence: CSAVGGETQYF. The CDR3 DNA sequence: TGCAGTGCTGTGGGGGGAGAGACCCAGTACTTC.

This clonotype was seen a handful of times. V and J are TRBV20-1 and TRBJ1-5; tentative D call: TRBD1 (5 bases). The CDR3 consists of 14 residues. With 3 bases removed from V and 7 bases from J, the gap between germline ends came to 16 bases. From germline, CDR1 is DFQATT and CDR2 SNEGSKA (reference sequence). CDR3 loop: CSASQRRQWQPQHF. In nucleotides, the CDR3 is TGCAGTGCTAGCCAACGAAGACAGTGGCAGCCCCAGCATTTT.

This clonotype appeared many times. The V call is TRBV4-3, the J call TRBJ2-2, with 9 bases aligning to TRBD1. Germline V gene lookup returns CDR1 LGHNA and CDR2 YSLEER. V shed 0 bases and J 5 bases; nucleotides not matched to a gene: 1. This CDR3 region has 15 residues. CDR3 DNA: TGCGCCAGCAGCCAAGATGGGACAGGGACCGGGGAGCTGTTTTTT. Translated, it gives CASSQDGTGTGELFF.

This clonotype was seen at least ten times. The J gene is TRBJ2-3, the V gene TRBV6-2 or TRBV6-3; D not certain. Germline V gene data show CDR1 as MNHEY and CDR2 as SVGEGT. The CDR3 contains 12 residues. V shed 3 bases and J shed 9 bases, with 10 bases lying between them. The DNA for the CDR3 is TGTGCCAGCAGTTATGAGCGAGAGACGCAGTATTTT. Translation: CASSYERETQYF.

Details on this clonotype: A junction end diverges from the germline sequence, so it may reflect a read error. Here the CDR3 DNA reads TGCAGCGTTGTCGGACTAGCGGGAGGTGAGCAGTTCTTT. As protein: CSVVGLAGGEQFF. This sequence joins TRBV20-1 and TRBJ2-1; 14 positions agree with TRBD2. CDR3 length: 13 amino acids. Per the germline V gene, CDR1 is DFQATT and CDR2 is SNEGSKA (reference sequence).

This clonotype was recorded many times. The chain couples TRBV12-3 or TRBV12-4 to TRBJ2-7, with D perhaps given as TRBD1 or TRBD2 (6 bases each). The CDR3 is 13 amino acids. Deletions cut 5 bases from V and 1 base from J, with 9 bases between. The CDR3 sequence: CASSKGGSYEQYF. CDR3 coding DNA: TGTGCCAGCAGTAAAGGGGGGTCCTACGAGCAGTACTTC.

The chain links TRBV6-2 or TRBV6-3 to TRBJ1-5, with D unresolved. Trimming took off 2 bases at V and 4 bases at J, with 15 bases between the two ends. The germline CDR1 and CDR2 sequences are MNHEY and SVGEGT. This CDR3 contains 16 residues. DNA for the CDR3: TGTGCCAGCAGTTACGATAGGCGGCCTGTGAATCAGCCCCAGCATTTT. Its translation: CASSYDRRPVNQPQHF.

V gene TRBV6-1 combines with J gene TRBJ1-5; tentatively, D is TRBD1 (5 bases). The CDR3 is 16 amino acids. Deletions cut 6 bases from V and 2 bases from J, with 17 bases between. The germline V gene has CDR1 MNHNS and CDR2 SASEGT. The CDR3 DNA reads TGTGCCAGCAGCCCCAGGGAGGGAGCCGGCAATCAGCCCCAGCATTTT. Protein sequence: CASSPREGAGNQPQHF.

In its sample, this clonotype was seen many times. This chain joins TRBV5-1 and TRBJ2-4; 10 bases match TRBD1. Per the germline V gene, CDR1 is SGHRS and CDR2 is YFSETQ. Trimming removed 1 base from V and 9 bases from J; junction bases left unmatched: 7. The CDR3 covers 15 residues. The CDR3 loop is CASSLSSGDRGIQYF. CDR3 in DNA: TGCGCCAGCAGCTTGTCTTCCGGGGACAGGGGCATTCAGTACTTC.

This clonotype was detected ten times or more. CDR3 coding DNA: TGTGCCAGCAGCATACAGGGAGCCTACGAGCAGTACTTC. Amino acids: CASSIQGAYEQYF. The chain is built from TRBV7-6 and TRBJ2-7, with a possible D match to TRBD1 (6 bases). Germline CDR1 is SGHVS and CDR2 is FNYEAQ. The CDR3 contains 13 residues. V gave up 5 bases and J gave up 2 bases, with 10 bases separating them.

This clonotype came up a few times. The chain has TRBV7-2 and TRBJ2-7; a weak D match, TRBD2 (6 bases). Trimming removed 3 bases from V and 3 bases from J, with 12 bases in between. CDR3 size: 14 residues. CDR1 is SGHTA, CDR2 FQGNSA, per germline. CDR3 nucleotides: TGTGCCAGCAGCTTTCAAGCGGGTAACTACGAGCAGTACTTC. Protein product: CASSFQAGNYEQYF.

This clonotype was seen a few times. The chain recombines TRBV7-2 with TRBJ2-7, with a tentative D call TRBD2 (6 bases). The CDR3 contains 14 residues. V was clipped by 5 bases and J by 0 bases, with 11 bases between them. Germline V gene lookup returns CDR1 SGHTA and CDR2 FQGNSA. This chain's CDR3 is CASSRDSRSYEQYF. The CDR3 region has the DNA TGTGCCAGCAGCAGGGACTCCCGCTCCTACGAGCAGTACTTC.

This clonotype showed up just a few times. This chain joins TRBV7-2 and TRBJ2-1; no reliable D call. Per the germline V gene, CDR1 is SGHTA and CDR2 is FQGNSA. The CDR3 loop spans 13 amino acids. Trimming stripped 2 bases from V and 5 bases from J, with 7 bases between. The CDR3 region has the DNA TGTGCCAGCAGCTTAAACCATAACAATGAGCAGTTCTTC. Protein sequence: CASSLNHNNEQFF.

This clonotype was seen ten or more times. The chain recombines TRBV7-8 with TRBJ2-3; 7 bases map to TRBD2. Losses at the gene ends were 5 bases for V and 4 bases for J; bases not matched to a gene: 9. CDR1 is SGHVS and CDR2 is FQNEAQ in the germline V gene. The CDR3 is 15 amino acids. The CDR3 region is CASSKSGMWPDTQYF. The CDR3 DNA is TGTGCCAGCAGCAAGAGCGGGATGTGGCCAGATACGCAGTATTTT. Full variable domain (remainder filled in from reference TRBV7-8 and TRBJ2-3): GAGVSQSPRYKVAKRGQDVALRCDPISGHVSLFWYQQALGQGPEFLTYFQNEAQLDKSGLPSDRFFAERPEGSVSTLKIQRTQQEDSAVYLCASSKSGMWPDTQYFGPGTRLTVL.

V is TRBV7-9 and J is TRBJ2-2, with D possibly being TRBD1 or TRBD2 (5 bases each). The CDR3 sequence is 13 residues long. In germline, CDR1 is SEHNR, CDR2 FQNEAQ (reference sequence). Deletions cut 7 bases from V and 4 bases from J, with 10 bases between. CDR3 DNA sequence: TGTGCCAGCACCTCAGGGACCACCGGGGAGCTGTTTTTT. Amino acid sequence: CASTSGTTGELFF.